The clone carrying this T cell receptor beta chain was detected only a few times. Its specificity is unknown. The germline V gene has CDR1 ENHRY and CDR2 SYGVKD. The CDR3 sequence is 13 residues long. With V trimmed by 4 bases and J by 11 bases, 9 bases remained unmatched. The sample is drawn from a study of cytomegalovirus exposure and HLA in healthy donors. The PCR had 60 Vbeta and 13 Jbeta primers. Profiled with immunoSEQ multiplex PCR; TCRdb holds only in-frame clones, not every one. The data show 150,000 to 200,000 clones, over 9.5% seen once. Though nominally healthy at sampling, donors likely had unrecorded immune exposures. Study findings and constraints: In vitro checks showed that a few CMV-associated chains really do target CMV antigens.

Sequencing was done on a sample of PBMCs. The sequence came from a man aged 50 to 60 in good health and CMV-seropositive. The chain couples TRBV10-3 to TRBJ2-7, with 9 positions matching TRBD1. CDR3 in amino acids: CAISVNRGRDEYF. In DNA, the CDR3 is TGTGCCATCAGTGTTAACAGGGGGCGGGATGAGTACTTC.